A single sample gave rise to the 27 T cell receptor beta chains below, sequenced in a study of blood T cell repertoires in COVID-19. The assay was immunoSEQ multiplex PCR, and TCRdb's table has in-frame clones only and misses some. The data show fewer than 70,000 clones, 60% to 85% seen once. Sample: peripheral blood. The origin of the receptors is a human donor in a cohort sampled during active COVID-19.

The chain couples TRBV14 to TRBJ1-2; no clear D. V lost 1 base, J lost 2 bases, and 14 bases lay in between. The CDR3 runs 16 residues. Germline CDR1 SGHDN, CDR2 FVKESK. CDR3 DNA sequence: TGTGCCAGCAGCCAAGGAGGCGGGTTCCGGAACTATGGCTACACCTTC. This translates into CASSQGGGFRNYGYTF.

This clone was observed a handful of times. This chain uses TRBV18 with TRBJ1-6; the D gene is possibly TRBD1 (5 bases). The CDR3 consists of 14 residues. The germline CDR1 and CDR2 sequences are KGHSH and LQKENI. Trimming pared 3 bases from V and 10 bases from J, leaving 13 bases between. CDR3 in amino acids: CASSPGQGSSPLHF. The CDR3 nucleotides read TGTGCCAGCTCACCCGGGCAGGGAAGCTCACCCCTCCACTTT.

The chain employs TRBV11-2 and TRBJ2-6, with 10 bases that match TRBD1. This CDR3 contains 18 residues. V was clipped by 5 bases and J by 3 bases; unmatched bases: 10. The germline CDR1 and CDR2 sequences are SGHAT and FQNNGV. CDR3 sequence (DNA): TGTGCCAGCAGCGCTCGTCCCGGGACAGGGGTTGGGGCCAACGTCCTGACTTTC. It yields the protein CASSARPGTGVGANVLTF.

The chain carries TRBV19 and TRBJ1-2, with D unresolved. This CDR3 is 16 amino acids long. Trimming left V 1 base short and J 5 bases short, with 17 bases between. In germline, CDR1 is LNHDA, CDR2 SQIVND (reference sequence). The CDR3 region has the DNA TGTGCCAGTAGTATAGGTTCCTGGCAGAATAATTATGGCTACACCTTC. Translation: CASSIGSWQNNYGYTF.

This sequence joins TRBV4-1 and TRBJ2-1; D uncertain. V lost 5 bases and J 10 bases, leaving 12 bases between the germline ends. The CDR3 is 12 residues long. From germline, CDR1 is MGHRA and CDR2 YSYEKL. The CDR3 loop is CASSSVAPEQFF. The DNA for the CDR3 is TGCGCCAGCAGCTCGGTAGCTCCCGAGCAGTTCTTC.

The chain carries TRBV27 and TRBJ1-4; unclear D gene. CDR1 and CDR2 from the germline V gene are MNHEY and SMNVEV (reference sequence). CDR3 length equals 13 residues. Trimming removed 1 base from V and 3 bases from J, with 3 bases in between. The CDR3 spells CASSLWPNEKLFF. The CDR3, as DNA: TGTGCCAGCAGTTTATGGCCTAATGAAAAACTGTTTTTT.

This clone was seen a single time. The chain couples TRBV7-2 to TRBJ2-7, with TRBD2 matching over 9 bases. The J segment lost 5 bases and the V segment lost 1 base, leaving 3 bases of the junction unmatched. The CDR3 has 14 amino acids. From germline, CDR1 is SGHTA and CDR2 FQGNSA. The CDR3 region has the DNA TGTGCCAGCAGCTTAGAGCTAGCGGGAAACGAGCAGTACTTC. Translating it yields CASSLELAGNEQYF.

This clone was found once. The chain uses TRBV19 and TRBJ1-3; a possible D gene is TRBD1 (5 bases). Trimming pared 4 bases from V and 2 bases from J, leaving 21 bases between. The germline V gene encodes CDR1 LNHDA and CDR2 SQIVND (reference sequence). This CDR3 contains 18 residues. The CDR3 DNA is TGTGCCAGTAGTAGTCCGCAATACACAGGAACTGCTGGAAACACCATATATTTT. Translating gives CASSSPQYTGTAGNTIYF.

The V and J genes are TRBV19 and TRBJ1-2; TRBD1 might be the D (6 bases). V shed 5 bases and J shed 4 bases, with 14 bases lying between them. The CDR3 sequence is 14 residues long. Germline CDR1 LNHDA, CDR2 SQIVND (reference sequence). In nucleotides, the CDR3 is TGTGCCAGTAGTCCGGACAGTCTGGGCTATGGCTACACCTTC. This encodes CASSPDSLGYGYTF.

The V and J genes are TRBV3-1 (or the pseudogene TRBV3-2) and TRBJ1-4, with D possibly being TRBD1 (6 bases). Looked up from germline, CDR1 is LGHDT and CDR2 is YNNKEL (reference sequence). This CDR3 spans 18 amino acids. V was shortened by 1 base and J by 0 bases, with 15 bases between the two germline ends. The DNA for the CDR3 is TGTGCCAGCAGCCAAGGCCCTCCCAGGGGCGCAACTAATGAAAAACTGTTTTTT. This codes for CASSQGPPRGATNEKLFF.

The chain links TRBV2 to TRBJ2-7; D remains unclear. The CDR3 covers 10 residues. Trimming took 6 bases from V and 4 from J, leaving 4 bases between them. From germline, CDR1 is SNHLY and CDR2 FYNNEI. Here the CDR3 DNA reads TGTGCCAGCAGCCTTTACGAGCAGTACTTC. This encodes CASSLYEQYF.

The chain employs TRBV7-2 and TRBJ2-7; 8 bases agree with TRBD1. Trimming removed 5 bases from V and 6 bases from J; junction bases left unmatched: 15. The CDR3 contains 16 residues. From germline, CDR1 is SGHTA and CDR2 FQGNSA. CDR3 bases: TGTGCCAGCAGCCCCTATCCGGACAGGGTCCGATCCGAGCAGTACTTC. Protein product: CASSPYPDRVRSEQYF.

This sequence joins TRBV2 and TRBJ2-7, with 11 bases that match TRBD1. The CDR3 is 14 residues long. Per the germline V gene, CDR1 is SNHLY and CDR2 is FYNNEI. V trimming: 5 bases; J trimming: 3 bases; junction bases outside the gene matches: 3. The CDR3 DNA reads as TGTGCCAGCAGTCCCGGGACAGGGGGCTACGAGCAGTACTTC. The encoded protein is CASSPGTGGYEQYF.

This clone appeared a single time. J is TRBJ1-6 and V is TRBV5-6; D gene uncertain. Trimming took off 3 bases at V and 8 bases at J, with 12 bases between the two ends. Germline values: CDR1 SGHDT, CDR2 YYEEEE. This CDR3 is built from 14 residues. The CDR3 sequence is CASSSGWGYSPLHF. The CDR3 DNA reads TGTGCCAGCAGCTCGGGGTGGGGATATTCACCCCTCCACTTT.

The chain carries TRBV30 and TRBJ2-7, with 9 bases lining up with TRBD2. After removal of 1 base from V and 4 bases from J, the junction contained 8 bases not matched to a gene. CDR1 and CDR2 (germline): GTSNPN, SVGIG (reference sequence). The CDR3 runs to 15 residues. Here the CDR3 DNA reads TGTGCCTGGAGTGGGGGGTCTAGCGGGGCTTACGAGCAGTACTTC. As protein: CAWSGGSSGAYEQYF.

This chain connects TRBV11-2 to TRBJ1-6; possible D gene TRBD1, 5 bases. V dropped 4 bases and J dropped 6 bases, with 10 bases sitting between them. CDR1 SGHAT and CDR2 FQNNGV come from the germline V gene. The CDR3 sequence is 14 residues long. Written as DNA, the CDR3 is TGTGCCAGCAGCTCGGGGACTTTTAATTCACCCCTCCACTTT. Protein: CASSSGTFNSPLHF.

V is TRBV30 and J is TRBJ1-1; no firm D call. Trimming removed 2 bases from V and 10 bases from J, with 14 bases in between. This CDR3 contains 12 residues. CDR1 and CDR2 (germline): GTSNPN, SVGIG (reference sequence). Here the CDR3 DNA reads TGTGCCTGGAGTAGGGAGGCTGGGATAGCTTTCTTT. Its translation: CAWSREAGIAFF.

The rearrangement joins TRBV19 to TRBJ1-6; D possibly corresponds to TRBD1 (6 bases). V lost 7 bases, J lost 6 bases, and 13 bases lay in between. CDR3 size: 14 residues. In germline, CDR1 is LNHDA, CDR2 SQIVND (reference sequence). DNA of the CDR3: TGTGCCAGTACCCCTCGACAGGTTAATTCACCCCTCCACTTT. This codes for CASTPRQVNSPLHF.

The chain links TRBV19 to TRBJ1-1; tentative D call: TRBD1 (5 bases). This CDR3 is 12 amino acids long. Germline lookup yields CDR1 LNHDA and CDR2 SQIVND (reference sequence). Trimming left V 7 bases short and J 1 base short, with 7 bases between. Here the CDR3 reads CASTGGNTEAFF. In DNA form, the CDR3 reads TGTGCCAGTACGGGGGGGAACACTGAAGCTTTCTTT.

The V call is TRBV28, the J call TRBJ2-7, with 11 positions matching TRBD2. This CDR3 is 15 amino acids long. Germline CDR1 is MDHEN and CDR2 is SYDVKM. V dropped 3 bases and J dropped 6; count of bases not matched to a gene: 7. The CDR3 DNA reads as TGTGCCAGCAGTTTTAATAGCGGGAGGGCGAGCGAGCAGTACTTC. Protein sequence: CASSFNSGRASEQYF.

The chain is built from TRBV2 and TRBJ2-7, with a possible D match to TRBD2 (6 bases). The V end lost 10 bases, the J end lost 0 bases, and 19 bases lay between the germline ends. The CDR3 length is 15 residues. CDR1 SNHLY and CDR2 FYNNEI come from the germline V gene. The CDR3: CANGEGGGDSYEQYF. The CDR3 DNA reads as TGTGCCAACGGCGAGGGAGGAGGGGACTCCTACGAGCAGTACTTC.

V and J are TRBV7-3 and TRBJ1-1; D possibly corresponds to TRBD1 (6 bases). The CDR3 runs to 13 residues. Trimming cost V 8 bases and J 8 bases, with 18 bases left between them. Germline V gene sequence: CDR1 SGHTA, CDR2 FQGTGA. The CDR3 sequence: CASASQSQGEAFF. DNA for the CDR3: TGTGCCAGCGCGTCCCAATCTCAGGGGGAAGCTTTCTTT.

The V gene is TRBV5-4, the J gene TRBJ2-7, with 10 bases aligning to TRBD1. Germline CDR1 SGHNT, CDR2 YYREEE (reference sequence). The V gene end was trimmed by 4 bases and the J gene end by 2 bases; junction bases not matched to a gene: 3. There are 14 residues in the CDR3. CDR3 sequence (DNA): TGTGCCAGCAGCCTGGGACAGGGGCCCTACGAGCAGTACTTC. Amino acid sequence: CASSLGQGPYEQYF.

CDR3 sequence: CASSYSGQLTYEQYF. CDR3 nucleotide sequence: TGTGCCAGCAGTTACTCGGGACAGCTTACCTACGAGCAGTACTTC. The gene calls are TRBV6-5 and TRBJ2-7; 7 positions agree with TRBD1. The CDR3 loop spans 15 amino acids. The germline gives CDR1 MNHEY, CDR2 SVGAGI. The junction had 4 bases not matched to a gene; V was cut back by 0 bases and J by 2 bases.

The chain combines TRBV30 with TRBJ1-2; no clear D gene. The V gene lost 2 bases and the J gene lost 2 bases, with 15 bases spanning the gap. The length of the CDR3 is 15 residues. Looked up from germline, CDR1 is GTSNPN and CDR2 is SVGIG (reference sequence). CDR3 sequence: CAWSTTTTGNYGYTF. Here the CDR3 DNA reads TGTGCCTGGAGTACCACGACGACGGGGAACTATGGCTACACCTTC.

This clone appeared a few times. The chain has TRBV7-8 and TRBJ1-1; no firm D call. CDR3 size: 14 residues. The germline CDR1 and CDR2 sequences are SGHVS and FQNEAQ. V lost 0 bases and J lost 4, with 9 bases in between. Here the CDR3 reads CASSLARGLTEAFF. CDR3 in DNA: TGTGCCAGCAGCTTAGCGCGGGGTCTCACTGAAGCTTTCTTT.

Turning to this clone: This specimen includes other DNA sequences encoding the same CDR3. The genes are TRBV4-3 and TRBJ2-7, with a tentative D call TRBD1 (6 bases). Trimming removed 0 bases from V and 3 bases from J, with 6 bases in between. From germline, CDR1 is LGHNA and CDR2 YSLEER. CDR3 length: 13 residues. This CDR3 reads CASSQDRGYEQYF. The CDR3 DNA is TGCGCCAGCAGCCAAGACAGGGGCTACGAGCAGTACTTC.